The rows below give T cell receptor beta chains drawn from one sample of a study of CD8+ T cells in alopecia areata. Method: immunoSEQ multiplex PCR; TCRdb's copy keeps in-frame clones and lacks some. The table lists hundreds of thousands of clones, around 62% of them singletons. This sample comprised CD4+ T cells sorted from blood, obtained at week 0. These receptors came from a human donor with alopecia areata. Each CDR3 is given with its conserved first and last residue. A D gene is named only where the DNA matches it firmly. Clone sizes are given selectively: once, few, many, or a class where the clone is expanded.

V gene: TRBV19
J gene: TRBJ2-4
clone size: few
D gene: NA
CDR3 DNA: TGTGCCAGTAGTATAGATCTAGTCGGGGCCCGAGCCAAAAACATTCAGTACTTC
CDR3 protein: CASSIDLVGARAKNIQYF

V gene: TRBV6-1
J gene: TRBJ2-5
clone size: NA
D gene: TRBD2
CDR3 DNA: TGTGCCAGCAGGACTCTAGCGGGAGCGGATAAGACCCAGTACTTC
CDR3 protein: CASRTLAGADKTQYF

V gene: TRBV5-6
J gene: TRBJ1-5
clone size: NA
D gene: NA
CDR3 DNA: TGTGCCAGCAACAGAGTTGATCAGCCCCAGCATTTT
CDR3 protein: CASNRVDQPQHF

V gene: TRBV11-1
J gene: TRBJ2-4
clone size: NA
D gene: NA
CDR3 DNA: TGTGCCAGCAGCTTGTTCGGGAGAGACATTCAGTACTTC
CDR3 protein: CASSLFGRDIQYF

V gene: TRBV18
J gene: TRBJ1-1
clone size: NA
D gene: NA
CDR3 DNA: TGTGCCAGCTCACAGGGGCAGGTGAACACTGAAGCTTTCTTT
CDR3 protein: CASSQGQVNTEAFF

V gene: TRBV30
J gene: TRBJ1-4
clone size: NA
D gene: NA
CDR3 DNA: TGTGCCTGGACCAAACAGGGACAACGTTCGAATGAAAAACTGTTTTTT
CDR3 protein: CAWTKQGQRSNEKLFF

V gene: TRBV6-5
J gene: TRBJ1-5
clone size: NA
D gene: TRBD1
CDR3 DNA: TGTGCCAGCAGCATTGACAGGGGTAGCAATCAGCCCCAGCATTTT
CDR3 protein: CASSIDRGSNQPQHF

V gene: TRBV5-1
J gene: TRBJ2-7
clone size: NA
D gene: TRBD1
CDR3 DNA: TGCGCCAGCAGCCGACAGGGTCTCGCCGAGCAGTACTTC
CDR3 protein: CASSRQGLAEQYF

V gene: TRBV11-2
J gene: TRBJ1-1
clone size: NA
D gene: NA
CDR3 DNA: TGTGCCAGCAGTTCGAACACTGAAGCTTTCTTT
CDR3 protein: CASSSNTEAFF

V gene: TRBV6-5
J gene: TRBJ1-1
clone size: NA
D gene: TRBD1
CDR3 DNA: TGTGCCAGCAGGTCCGGACAGGGGGGCCTTTTCTTT
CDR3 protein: CASRSGQGGLFF

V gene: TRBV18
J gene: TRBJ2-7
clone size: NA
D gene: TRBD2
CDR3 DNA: TGTGCCAGCTCACCAGGACTAGCGGGCTACGAGCAGTACTTC
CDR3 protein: CASSPGLAGYEQYF

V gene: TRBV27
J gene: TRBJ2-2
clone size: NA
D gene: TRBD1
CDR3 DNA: TGTGCCAGCAGTCCACAGGGGGCAATCGGGGAGCTGTTTTTT
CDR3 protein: CASSPQGAIGELFF

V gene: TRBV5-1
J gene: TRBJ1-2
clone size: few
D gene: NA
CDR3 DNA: TGCGCCAGCAGCTTGGAAGGATTTGGACAGAATGGCTACACCTTC
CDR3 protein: CASSLEGFGQNGYTF

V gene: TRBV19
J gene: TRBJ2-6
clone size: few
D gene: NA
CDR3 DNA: TGTGCCAGTAGGCCGGCCAGACTATTACCGACGCAGGGGGCCAACGTCCTGACTTTC
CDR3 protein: CASRPARLLPTQGANVLTF

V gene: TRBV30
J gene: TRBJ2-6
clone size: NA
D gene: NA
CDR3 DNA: TGTGCCTGGAGTAGATGGGCGGTGAATTCTGGGGCCAACGTCCTGACTTTC
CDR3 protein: CAWSRWAVNSGANVLTF

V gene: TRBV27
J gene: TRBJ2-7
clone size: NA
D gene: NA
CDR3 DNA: TGTGCCAGCAGCCGAGACAGTGGCAATTTCTACGAGCAGTACTTC
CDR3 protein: CASSRDSGNFYEQYF

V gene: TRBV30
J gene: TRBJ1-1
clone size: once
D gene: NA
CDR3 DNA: TGTGCCTGGGCGGGACAAATGAACACTGAAGCTTTCTTT
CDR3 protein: CAWAGQMNTEAFF

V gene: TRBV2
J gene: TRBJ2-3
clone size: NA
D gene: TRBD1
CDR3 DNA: TGTGCCAGCCCAAGGGGACAGGGAAACACAGATACGCAGTATTTT
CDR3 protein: CASPRGQGNTDTQYF

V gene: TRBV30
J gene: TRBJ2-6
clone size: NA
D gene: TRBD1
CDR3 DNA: TGTGCCTGGAGTGATGGGACAGGGATCTTTTCTGGGGCCAACGTCCTGACTTTC
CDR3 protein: CAWSDGTGIFSGANVLTF

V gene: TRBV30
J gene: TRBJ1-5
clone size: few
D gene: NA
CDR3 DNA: TGTGCCTGGAGTCGGGGTATTCATAGCAATCAGCCCCAGCATTTT
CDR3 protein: CAWSRGIHSNQPQHF

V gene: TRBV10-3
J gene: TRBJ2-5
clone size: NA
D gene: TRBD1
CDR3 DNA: TGTGCCATCAGTGACCGACAGGGAAATCAAGAGACCCAGTACTTC
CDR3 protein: CAISDRQGNQETQYF

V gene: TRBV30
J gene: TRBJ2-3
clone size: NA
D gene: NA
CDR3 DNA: TGTGCCTGGAGTAAGGTTCCGGATACGCAGTATTTT
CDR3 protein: CAWSKVPDTQYF

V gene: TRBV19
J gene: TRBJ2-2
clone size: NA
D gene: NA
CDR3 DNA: TGTGCCAGTAGTACCCAAAGCGGTACCGGGGAGCTGTTTTTT
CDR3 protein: CASSTQSGTGELFF

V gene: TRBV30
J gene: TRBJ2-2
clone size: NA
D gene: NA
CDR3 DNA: TGTGCCTGGTCCGATTCCCGGGAGCTGTTTTTT
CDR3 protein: CAWSDSRELFF

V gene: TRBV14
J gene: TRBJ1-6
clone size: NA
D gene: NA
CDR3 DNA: TGTGCCAGCAGCCAAGATTACGGGCATTCACCCCTCCACTTT
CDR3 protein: CASSQDYGHSPLHF

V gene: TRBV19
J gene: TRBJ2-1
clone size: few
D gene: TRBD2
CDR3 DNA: TGTGCCAGTAGTATGAAGGCTAGCGGGGGTATCTACAATGAGCAGTTCTTC
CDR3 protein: CASSMKASGGIYNEQFF

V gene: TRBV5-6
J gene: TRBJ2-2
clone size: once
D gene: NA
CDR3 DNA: TGTGCCAGCAGCTGGGGAACGGGCGTGAACACCGGGGAGCTGTTTTTT
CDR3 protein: CASSWGTGVNTGELFF

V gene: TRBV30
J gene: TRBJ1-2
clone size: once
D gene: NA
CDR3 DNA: TGTGCCTGGACGGGGGCAGAGGACTATGGCTACACCTTC
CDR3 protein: CAWTGAEDYGYTF

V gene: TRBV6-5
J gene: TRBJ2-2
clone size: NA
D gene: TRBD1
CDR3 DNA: TGTGCCAGCAGTTACGAAGGGACAGTGGTAACCGGGGAGCTGTTTTTT
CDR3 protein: CASSYEGTVVTGELFF

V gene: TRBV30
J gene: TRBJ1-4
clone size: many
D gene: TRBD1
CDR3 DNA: TGTGCCTGGACGTCTCAGGGGGCCAATGAAAAACTGTTTTTT
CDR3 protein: CAWTSQGANEKLFF

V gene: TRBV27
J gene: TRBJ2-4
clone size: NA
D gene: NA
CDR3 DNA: TGTGCCAGCCGACCGACAGGCCTTCAAAACATTCAGTACTTC
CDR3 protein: CASRPTGLQNIQYF

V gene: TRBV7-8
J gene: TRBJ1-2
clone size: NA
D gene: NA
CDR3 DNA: TGTGCCAGCACCACAAATCGGGGGGACGGCTACACCTTC
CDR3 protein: CASTTNRGDGYTF

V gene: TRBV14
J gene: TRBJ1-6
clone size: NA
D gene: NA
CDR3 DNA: TGTGCCAGCAGCCAAGACTACCTGAGGGATTCACCCCTCCACTTT
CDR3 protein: CASSQDYLRDSPLHF

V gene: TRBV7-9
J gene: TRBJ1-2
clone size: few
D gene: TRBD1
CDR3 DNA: TGTGCCAGCAGCTCGGACAGGGTGATTGGCTACACCTTC
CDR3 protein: CASSSDRVIGYTF

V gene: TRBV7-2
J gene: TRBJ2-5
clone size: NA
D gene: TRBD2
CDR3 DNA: TGTGCCAGCAGCCCTAGCGGAGAGACCCAGTACTTC
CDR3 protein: CASSPSGETQYF

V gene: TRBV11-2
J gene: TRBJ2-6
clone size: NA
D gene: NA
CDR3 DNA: TGTGCCAGCACCTTCCAAAAAGGACTCCCAGCACTAGTCCTGACTTTC
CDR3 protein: CASTFQKGLPALVLTF

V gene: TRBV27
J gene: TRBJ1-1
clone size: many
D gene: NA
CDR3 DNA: TGTGCCAGCACCACCGCCCGCAACACTGAAGCTTTCTTT
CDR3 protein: CASTTARNTEAFF

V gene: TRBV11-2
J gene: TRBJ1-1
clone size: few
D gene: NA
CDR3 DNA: TGTGCCAGCAGCCTTACCACTGGAAGGACTGAAGCTTTCTTT
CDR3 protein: CASSLTTGRTEAFF

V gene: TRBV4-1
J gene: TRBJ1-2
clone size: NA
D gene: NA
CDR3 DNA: TGCGCCAGCAGCCCCGCAGGGTCGAACTATGGCTACACCTTC
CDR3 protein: CASSPAGSNYGYTF

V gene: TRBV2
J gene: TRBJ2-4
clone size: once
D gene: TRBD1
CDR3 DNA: TGTGCCAGCAGGCTGGGGACAGGCTGGGGCATTCAGTACTTC
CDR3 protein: CASRLGTGWGIQYF

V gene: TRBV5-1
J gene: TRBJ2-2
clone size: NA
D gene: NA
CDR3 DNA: TGCGCCAGCAGCTTTCGACAGTCCCCCGGGACCGGGGAGCTGTTTTTT
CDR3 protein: CASSFRQSPGTGELFF

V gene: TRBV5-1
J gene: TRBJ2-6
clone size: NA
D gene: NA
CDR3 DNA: TGCGCCAGCAGCTTGGCCGAGAGGGCTGGGGCCAACGTCCTGACTTTC
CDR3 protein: CASSLAERAGANVLTF

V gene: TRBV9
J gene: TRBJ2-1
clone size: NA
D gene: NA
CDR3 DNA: TGTGCCAGCAGCGTAGTATCGGGGACCAATGAGCAGTTCTTC
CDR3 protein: CASSVVSGTNEQFF

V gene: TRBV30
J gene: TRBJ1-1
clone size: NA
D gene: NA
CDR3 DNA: TGTGCCTGGAACACCATGGGGTACACTGAAGCTTTCTTT
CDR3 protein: CAWNTMGYTEAFF

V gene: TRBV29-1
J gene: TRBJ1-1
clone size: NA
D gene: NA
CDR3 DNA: TGCAGCGTTGTCGAGGCAAACACTGAAGCTTTCTTT
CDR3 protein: CSVVEANTEAFF

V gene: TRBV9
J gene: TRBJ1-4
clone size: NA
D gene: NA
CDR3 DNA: TGTGCCAGCAGCGTAGCATGGGGGGGCAATGAAAAACTGTTTTTT
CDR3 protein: CASSVAWGGNEKLFF

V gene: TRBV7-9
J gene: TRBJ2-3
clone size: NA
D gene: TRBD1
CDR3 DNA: TGTGCCAGCAGCTTTAGGGGACAGGGAACAGATACGCAGTATTTT
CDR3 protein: CASSFRGQGTDTQYF

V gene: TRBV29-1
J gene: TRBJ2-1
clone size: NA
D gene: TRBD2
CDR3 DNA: TGCAGCGTCGTATCTGGTGAAACTGGGACTAGCGGGAGAGAGCAGTTCTTC
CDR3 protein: CSVVSGETGTSGREQFF

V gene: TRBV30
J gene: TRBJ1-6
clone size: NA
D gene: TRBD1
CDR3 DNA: TGTGCCTGGAGTGTGTTAGGGACAGGAGCTTCCCCCCTCCACTTT
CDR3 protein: CAWSVLGTGASPLHF

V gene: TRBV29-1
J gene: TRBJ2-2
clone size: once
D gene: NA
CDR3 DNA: TGCAGCGGGGGCAGGCGGAACACCGGGGAGCTGTTTTTT
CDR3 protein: CSGGRRNTGELFF

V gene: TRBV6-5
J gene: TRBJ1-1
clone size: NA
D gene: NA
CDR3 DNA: TGTGCCAGCAGTTACTTAGGGGACACTGAAGCTTTCTTT
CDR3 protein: CASSYLGDTEAFF

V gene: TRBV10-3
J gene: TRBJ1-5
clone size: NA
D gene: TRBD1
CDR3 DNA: TGTGCCATCAGTGTAGGGACAGGCGATCAGCCCCAGCATTTT
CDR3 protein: CAISVGTGDQPQHF

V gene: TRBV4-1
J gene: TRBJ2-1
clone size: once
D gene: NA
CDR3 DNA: TGCGCCAGCAGTCTACTGACAAGAAACTACAATGAGCAGTTCTTC
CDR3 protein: CASSLLTRNYNEQFF

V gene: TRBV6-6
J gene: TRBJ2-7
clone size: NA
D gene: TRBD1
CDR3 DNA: TGTGCCAGCACCCATCCGGGACAGGGCTACGAGCAGTACTTC
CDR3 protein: CASTHPGQGYEQYF

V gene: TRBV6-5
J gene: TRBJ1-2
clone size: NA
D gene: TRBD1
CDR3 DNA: TGTGCCAGCGGAAGACCGGGACAGGGAAATGGCTACACCTTC
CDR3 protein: CASGRPGQGNGYTF

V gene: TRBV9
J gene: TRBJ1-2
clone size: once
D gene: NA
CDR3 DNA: TGTGCCAGCAGCGTTGGGAACGGTGGCTACACCTTC
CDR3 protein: CASSVGNGGYTF

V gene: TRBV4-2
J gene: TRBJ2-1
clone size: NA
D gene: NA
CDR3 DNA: TGTGCCAGCAGCCAAGACCCGTTAGTGGCGTCCTACAATGAGCAGTTCTTC
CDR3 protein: CASSQDPLVASYNEQFF

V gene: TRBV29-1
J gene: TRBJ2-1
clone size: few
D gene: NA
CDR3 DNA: NA
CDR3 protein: CSVRARGSYNEQFF

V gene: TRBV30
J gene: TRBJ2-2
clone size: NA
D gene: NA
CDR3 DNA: TGTGCCTCCACAGGCTGGATGGAGCTGTTTTTT
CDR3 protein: CASTGWMELFF

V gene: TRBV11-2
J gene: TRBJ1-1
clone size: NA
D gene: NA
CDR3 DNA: TGTGCCAGCACCAATGGGCGGCCGAACACTGAAGCTTTCTTT
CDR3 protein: CASTNGRPNTEAFF